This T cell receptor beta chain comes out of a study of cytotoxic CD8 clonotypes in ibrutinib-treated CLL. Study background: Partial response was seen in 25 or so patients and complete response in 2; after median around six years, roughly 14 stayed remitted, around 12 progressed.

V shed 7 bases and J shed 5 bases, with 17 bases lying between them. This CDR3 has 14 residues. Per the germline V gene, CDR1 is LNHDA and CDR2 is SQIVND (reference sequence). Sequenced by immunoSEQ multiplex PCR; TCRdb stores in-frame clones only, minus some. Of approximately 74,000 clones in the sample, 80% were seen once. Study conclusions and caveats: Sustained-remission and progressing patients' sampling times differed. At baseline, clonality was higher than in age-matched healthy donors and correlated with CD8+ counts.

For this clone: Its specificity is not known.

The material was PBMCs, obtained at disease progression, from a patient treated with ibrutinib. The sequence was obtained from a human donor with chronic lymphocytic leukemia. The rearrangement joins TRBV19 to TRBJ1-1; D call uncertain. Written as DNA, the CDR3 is TGTGCCAGTACCTATTTCCACCGCACTACTGAAGCTTTCTTT. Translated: CASTYFHRTTEAFF.